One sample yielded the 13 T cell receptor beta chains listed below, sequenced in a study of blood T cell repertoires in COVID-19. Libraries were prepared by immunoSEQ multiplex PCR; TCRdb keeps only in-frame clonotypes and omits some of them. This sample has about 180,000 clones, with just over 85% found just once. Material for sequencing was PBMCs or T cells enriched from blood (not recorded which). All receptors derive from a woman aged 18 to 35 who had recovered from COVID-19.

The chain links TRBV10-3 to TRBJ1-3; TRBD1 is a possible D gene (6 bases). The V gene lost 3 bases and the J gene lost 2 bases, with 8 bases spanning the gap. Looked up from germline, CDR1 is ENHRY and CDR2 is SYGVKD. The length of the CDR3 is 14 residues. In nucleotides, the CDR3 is TGTGCCATCAGTGACGGACAGCCTGGAAACACCATATATTTT. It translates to CAISDGQPGNTIYF.

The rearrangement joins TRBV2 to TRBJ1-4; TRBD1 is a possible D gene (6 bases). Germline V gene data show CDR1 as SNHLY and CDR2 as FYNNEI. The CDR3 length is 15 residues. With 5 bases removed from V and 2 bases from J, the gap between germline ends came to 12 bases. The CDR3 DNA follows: TGTGCCAGCAGTATCCACAGGGTCACTAATGAAAAACTGTTTTTT. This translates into CASSIHRVTNEKLFF.

The CDR3 protein is CASSGTGGTYEQYF. The CDR3 DNA is TGTGCCAGTAGTGGGACAGGGGGAACCTACGAGCAGTACTTC. The gene calls are TRBV19 and TRBJ2-7, with TRBD1 matching over 11 bases. The CDR3 runs 14 residues. V was pared by 5 bases and J by 2 bases, with 2 bases of the junction left unmatched. Germline CDR1 reads LNHDA; CDR2 reads SQIVND (reference sequence).

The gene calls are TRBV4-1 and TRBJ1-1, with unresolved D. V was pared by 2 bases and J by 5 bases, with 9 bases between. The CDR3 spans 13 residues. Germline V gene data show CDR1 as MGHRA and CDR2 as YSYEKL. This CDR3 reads CASSQSPGTEAFF. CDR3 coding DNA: TGCGCCAGCAGCCAATCCCCGGGGACTGAAGCTTTCTTT.

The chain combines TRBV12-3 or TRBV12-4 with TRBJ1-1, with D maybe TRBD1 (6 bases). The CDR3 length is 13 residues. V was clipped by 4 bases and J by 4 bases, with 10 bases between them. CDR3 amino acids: CASSSTGFTEAFF. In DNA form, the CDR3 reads TGTGCCAGCAGTTCAACAGGGTTCACTGAAGCTTTCTTT.

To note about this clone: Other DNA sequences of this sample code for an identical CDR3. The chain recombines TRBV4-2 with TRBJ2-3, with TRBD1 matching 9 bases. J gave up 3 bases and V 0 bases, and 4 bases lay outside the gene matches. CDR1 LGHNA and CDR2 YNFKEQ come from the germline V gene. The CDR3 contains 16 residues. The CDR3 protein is CASSQDPGQGTDTQYF. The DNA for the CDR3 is TGTGCCAGCAGCCAAGATCCAGGACAGGGGACAGATACGCAGTATTTT.

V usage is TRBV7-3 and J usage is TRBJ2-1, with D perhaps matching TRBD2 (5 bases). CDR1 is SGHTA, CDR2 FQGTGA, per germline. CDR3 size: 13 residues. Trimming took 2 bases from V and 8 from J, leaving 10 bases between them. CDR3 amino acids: CASSLVLRDEQFF. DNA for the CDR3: TGTGCCAGCAGCTTAGTCCTGAGGGATGAGCAGTTCTTC.

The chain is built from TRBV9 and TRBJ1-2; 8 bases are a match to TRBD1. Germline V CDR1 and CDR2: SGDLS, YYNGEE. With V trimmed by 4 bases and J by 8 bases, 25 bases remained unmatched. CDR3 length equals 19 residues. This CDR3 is CASSFGTGFLRGGSWGYTF. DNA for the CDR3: TGTGCCAGCAGCTTCGGGACAGGCTTTCTGAGGGGAGGATCGTGGGGCTACACCTTC.

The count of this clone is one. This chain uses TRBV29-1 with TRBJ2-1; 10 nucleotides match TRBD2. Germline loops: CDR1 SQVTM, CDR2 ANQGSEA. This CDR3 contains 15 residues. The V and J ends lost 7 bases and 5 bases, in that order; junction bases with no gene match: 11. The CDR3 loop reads CSGVGLAAYNNEQFF. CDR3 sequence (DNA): TGCAGCGGGGTAGGACTAGCGGCTTACAACAATGAGCAGTTCTTC.

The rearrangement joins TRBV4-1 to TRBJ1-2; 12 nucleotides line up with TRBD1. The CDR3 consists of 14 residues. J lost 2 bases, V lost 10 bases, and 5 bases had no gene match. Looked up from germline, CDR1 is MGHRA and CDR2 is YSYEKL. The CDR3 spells CATRGQGANYGYTF. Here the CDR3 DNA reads TGCGCCACTCGGGGACAGGGGGCCAACTATGGCTACACCTTC.

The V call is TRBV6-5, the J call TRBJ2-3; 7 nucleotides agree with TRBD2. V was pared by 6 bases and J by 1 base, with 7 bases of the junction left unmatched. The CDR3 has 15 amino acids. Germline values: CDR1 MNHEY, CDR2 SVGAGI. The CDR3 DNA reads TGTGCCAGCAGACTCAGCGGGGCCGGCACAGATACGCAGTATTTT. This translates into CASRLSGAGTDTQYF.

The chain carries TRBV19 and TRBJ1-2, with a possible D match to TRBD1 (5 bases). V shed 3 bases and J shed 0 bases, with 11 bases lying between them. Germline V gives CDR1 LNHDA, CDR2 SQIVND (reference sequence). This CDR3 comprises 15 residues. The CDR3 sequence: CASSISGNTNYGYTF. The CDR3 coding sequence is TGTGCCAGTAGTATCTCAGGGAACACTAACTATGGCTACACCTTC.

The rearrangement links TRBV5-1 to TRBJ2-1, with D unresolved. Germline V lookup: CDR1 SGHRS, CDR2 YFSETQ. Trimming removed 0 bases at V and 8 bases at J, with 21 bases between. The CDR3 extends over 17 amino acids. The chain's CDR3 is CASSLDSPWLPSDEQFF. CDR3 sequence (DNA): TGCGCCAGCAGCTTGGACTCTCCTTGGCTTCCGAGCGATGAGCAGTTCTTC.